This TCR beta chain derives from a study of blood T cell repertoires in COVID-19. Original methodology: Amplification from reference gene primers served as the basis for estimated nucleated cell counts. TCRdb's copy holds only in-frame clones and misses some; the assay was immunoSEQ multiplex PCR. That table gives V, J and clone size, and the DNA gave D and trimming. The top ten clones hold 6.9% of a sample with 280,000 or so clones, about nine tenths of them seen once. Looked up from germline, CDR1 is KGHDR and CDR2 is SFDVKD. There are 15 residues in the CDR3. The V gene end was trimmed by 4 bases and the J gene end by 3 bases; junction bases not matched to a gene: 6.

This sequence joins TRBV24-1 and TRBJ1-1; TRBD1 matches at 8 bases. The sample comprised peripheral blood. The TCR comes from a woman aged 25 to 45 who had recovered from COVID-19. As DNA, the CDR3 is TGTGCCACCAGTGACCCTGGACAGGGAGACACTGAAGCTTTCTTT. Protein sequence: CATSDPGQGDTEAFF.